These 18 T cell receptor beta chains share one sample of origin, sequenced in a study of T cell repertoires in cytomegalovirus infection. TCRdb fed the reads into MiXCR, producing one record per CDR3 protein. Of 310,000 or so distinct CDR3 sequences listed, roughly a sixth are singletons. What was sequenced was PBMCs. These receptors originate from a human donor in good health (CMV status not recorded). Some clones in this sample may be carry-over from other donors' samples.

This clonotype was counted at least ten times. The chain combines TRBV12-3 or TRBV12-4 with TRBJ2-1; 8 bases match TRBD2. The CDR3 covers 14 residues. V trimming: 6 bases; J trimming: 7 bases; junction bases outside the gene matches: 8. The CDR3 nucleotides read TGTGCCAGCAGCCCGGGGGGGCCAAGGAATGAGCAGTTCTTC. It codes for CASSPGGPRNEQFF.

This chain connects TRBV11-3 to TRBJ1-1; perhaps TRBD1 as D (5 bases). This CDR3 is 15 amino acids long. From germline, CDR1 is SGHNT and CDR2 YENEEA. With 1 base removed from V and 1 base from J, the gap between germline ends came to 10 bases. The CDR3 spells CASSLGRGTNTEAFF. CDR3 coding DNA: TGTGCCAGCAGCTTAGGAAGGGGTACGAACACTGAAGCTTTCTTT.

This clonotype was picked up many times. The chain joins TRBV19 to TRBJ2-7; a weak D match, TRBD1 (6 bases). The CDR3 consists of 10 residues. Looked up from germline, CDR1 is LNHDA and CDR2 is SQIVND (reference sequence). V dropped 6 bases and J dropped 6 bases, with 6 bases sitting between them. In DNA, the CDR3 is TGTGCCAGTAGACAGGGCGAGCAGTACTTC. Translating gives CASRQGEQYF.

A few counts support this clonotype. For the CDR3, the DNA is TGTGCCAGCAGCTTAGCGAACCTCCTGGTTGGCTACACCTTC. It encodes CASSLANLLVGYTF. The rearrangement joins TRBV7-9 to TRBJ1-2; D uncertain. Germline V gene sequence: CDR1 SEHNR, CDR2 FQNEAQ (reference sequence). The ends were cut back, 0 bases at V and 7 bases at J, with 12 bases in the middle. The CDR3 contains 14 residues.

This clonotype was recorded a few times. This chain joins TRBV29-1 and TRBJ2-7; maybe TRBD1 (6 bases). V lost 4 bases to trimming and J lost 0 bases, with 13 bases between them. The CDR3 is 14 residues long. Looked up from germline, CDR1 is SQVTM and CDR2 is ANQGSEA. CDR3 protein: CSVGQTGLSYEQYF. CDR3 bases: TGCAGCGTTGGCCAGACAGGTCTCTCCTACGAGCAGTACTTC.

This clonotype was found many times. Sequence at one end of the junction differs from germline and may be a read error. The J gene is TRBJ2-2, the V gene TRBV7-7; possibly TRBD1 for D (5 bases). CDR1 and CDR2 (germline): SSHAT, FNYEAQ (reference sequence). CDR3 size: 15 residues. CDR3: CASSPGQGNTGELFF. The CDR3 coding sequence is TGTGCTAGCAGCCCCGGCCAGGGGAACACCGGGGAGCTGTTTTTT. The complete variable domain, with remaining parts taken from reference TRBV7-7 and TRBJ2-2, reads GAGVSQSPRYKVTKRGQDVTLRCDPISSHATLYWYQQALGQGPEFLTYFNYEAQPDKSGLPSDRFSAERPEGSISTLTIQRTEQRDSAMYRCASSPGQGNTGELFFGEGSRLTVL.

This clonotype has a count of ten or more. The J gene is TRBJ2-7, the V gene TRBV7-8; 10 bases align to TRBD2. The CDR3 is made up of 17 amino acids. Trimming at V came to 2 bases and at J to 5 bases, leaving 12 bases not matched to a gene. Per germline, CDR1 SGHVS and CDR2 FQNEAQ. The CDR3 nucleotides read TGTGCCAGCAGCTTATGGGCTAGCGGGGGCCTCGCCGACGAGCAGTACTTC. Amino acid sequence: CASSLWASGGLADEQYF.

This clonotype has a count of ten or more. This sequence joins TRBV7-2 and TRBJ2-7; the match to TRBD1 covers 8 bases. The germline gives CDR1 SGHTA, CDR2 FQGNSA. The V segment lost 5 bases and the J segment 2 bases; nucleotides outside the gene matches: 5. This CDR3 region has 14 residues. The CDR3 DNA is TGTGCCAGCAGCAAAACAGGGGGTCCCTACGAGCAGTACTTC. It is translated as CASSKTGGPYEQYF. Full variable domain (rest looked up from reference TRBV7-2 and TRBJ2-7): GAGVSQSPSNKVTEKGKDVELRCDPISGHTALYWYRQSLGQGLEFLIYFQGNSAPDKSGLPSDRFSAERTGGSVSTLTIQRTQQEDSAVYLCASSKTGGPYEQYFGPGTRLTVT.

The rearrangement joins TRBV4-1 to TRBJ1-6; a weak D match, TRBD1 (5 bases). V dropped 1 base and J dropped 5 bases, with 15 bases sitting between them. CDR1 MGHRA and CDR2 YSYEKL come from the germline V gene. CDR3 size: 17 residues. This CDR3 is CASSQVTVGPNNSPLHF. The CDR3, as DNA: TGCGCCAGCAGCCAAGTAACGGTGGGGCCAAATAATTCACCCCTCCACTTT.

This chain links TRBV7-9 with TRBJ2-7, with D tentatively TRBD1 (6 bases). The germline V and J ends were trimmed by 3 bases and 5 bases, with 11 bases remaining between them. This CDR3 spans 13 amino acids. Germline CDR1 is SEHNR and CDR2 is FQNEAQ (reference sequence). This CDR3 is CASSFLGAHEQYF. The CDR3 coding sequence is TGTGCCAGCAGCTTTTTGGGGGCCCACGAGCAGTACTTC.

The V and J genes are TRBV19 and TRBJ1-5; the D is unclear. The V gene lost 6 bases and the J gene lost 3 bases, with 15 bases spanning the gap. Germline CDR1 is LNHDA and CDR2 is SQIVND (reference sequence). The CDR3 spans 15 residues. CDR3 in DNA: TGTGCCAGTAGAATCTGGGGAGTGAACAATCAGCCCCAGCATTTT. The encoded protein is CASRIWGVNNQPQHF.

This clonotype was picked up a small number of times. V is TRBV6-5 and J is TRBJ2-1; D possibly corresponds to TRBD2 (6 bases). Germline-derived CDR1 and CDR2 are MNHEY and SVGAGI. V was trimmed by 3 bases and J by 6 bases, leaving 21 bases between them. CDR3 size: 17 residues. CDR3 DNA sequence: TGTGCCAGCAGTTATTCCGCGACTAGTCTCCCAGCCAATGAGCAGTTCTTC. Amino acids: CASSYSATSLPANEQFF.

This clonotype came up many times. This sequence joins TRBV12-5 and TRBJ1-6; D is unresolved. Deletions cut 0 bases from V and 8 bases from J, with 14 bases between. Germline CDR1 and CDR2: LGHNT and FRNRAP. This CDR3 has 16 amino acids. As DNA, the CDR3 is TGTGCTAGTGGTTTGGTCCCCCCCAAGTGGGATTCACCCCTCCACTTT. It codes for CASGLVPPKWDSPLHF.

This clonotype was counted a few times. The chain joins TRBV28 to TRBJ2-5, with TRBD1 matching 7 bases. The CDR3 has 16 residues. The ends lost 6 bases at V and 7 bases at J; junction bases unmatched: 17. CDR1 is MDHEN and CDR2 is SYDVKM in the germline V gene. The CDR3 DNA reads as TGTGCCAGCAGCTTAGGGGGCCGCCCGTCGCTGGGGACCCAGTACTTC. Protein product: CASSLGGRPSLGTQYF.

The V and J genes are TRBV6-1 and TRBJ1-1; D gene ambiguous. V lost 7 bases and J 6 bases, leaving 18 bases between the germline ends. Germline-derived CDR1 and CDR2 are MNHNS and SASEGT. The CDR3 totals 14 residues. DNA of the CDR3: TGTGCCAGCACCCTTTTCGGCGCGGCGGCTGAAGCTTTCTTT. It codes for CASTLFGAAAEAFF.

This clonotype was seen at least ten times. This chain uses TRBV6-1 with TRBJ2-2, with D unclear. Germline CDR1 reads MNHNS; CDR2 reads SASEGT. This CDR3 comprises 16 residues. V lost 3 bases and J 5 bases, leaving 16 bases between the germline ends. The DNA of the CDR3 is TGTGCCAGCAGTGACCCTACGCAAGTGGCTACCGGGGAGCTGTTTTTT. Amino acid sequence: CASSDPTQVATGELFF.

Comment on this clonotype: A much larger clone differs from this one at a single base, so this may be a read error. V usage is TRBV7-3 and J usage is TRBJ1-6; maybe TRBD1 (5 bases). Germline CDR1 and CDR2: SGHTA and FQGTGA. V was clipped by 3 bases and J by 5 bases, with 8 bases between them. The CDR3 has 14 residues. CDR3 sequence: CASSLLGDNSPLHF. The CDR3 nucleotides read TGTGCCAGCAGCTTGCTGGGGGATAATTCACCCCTCCACTTT.

This chain joins TRBV20-1 and TRBJ2-6, with unresolved D. This CDR3 has 11 residues. The germline V gene encodes CDR1 DFQATT and CDR2 SNEGSKA (reference sequence). Trimming cost V 7 bases and J 2 bases, with 3 bases left between them. The CDR3 region has the DNA TGCAGTGTGGCTGGGGCCAACGTCCTGACTTTC. It translates to CSVAGANVLTF.